This record looks at one T cell receptor (beta chain) sequence and its context. Its specific antigen is unknown. No much larger clone is present one base from it, and per-base qualities are unavailable. From cysteine to phenylalanine, the CDR3 is 15 amino acids long. The entry retains the CDR3 DNA only, 45 bases that are in frame from base 1. CDR1 SGHVS and CDR2 FNYEAQ were looked up in the germline V gene. V and J are truncated by 0 bases and 4 bases respectively, leaving an intervening sequence of 13 bases. The time point label here, explained by the study, means: baseline before first vaccination. Vaccinee samples came from UK trials COV001 and COV002, including a single-blind randomized controlled phase 2/3 trial of AZD1222 (ChAdOx1 nCoV-19) in healthy adults. Trial participant PBMC samples were collected at day 0 and day 28 after the second dose for TCRbeta chain sequencing. This sample was included in a study of T cell responses to AZD1222 COVID-19 vaccine (dated by TCRdb to the early 2020s). Looking at the study overall: Because spike-specific TCR depth and breadth did not differ between the two schedules, AZD1222 recipients who got a second dose at roughly 4 weeks were pooled with those who got a second dose at roughly 12 weeks. A total of roughly 240 trial participants underwent TCR sequencing, of whom some 210 received two doses of AZD1222 and about 26 received two doses of the MenACWY control vaccine. Enrollment into the trials was organized by age into subgroups of 18-55, 56-69 and 70-plus years, and those subgroups contained approximately 150, 30 and 60 TCR-sequenced participants, respectively. What the authors observed across the whole study: Most participants were white British and females outnumbered males, and the authors suggested that clonal diversity may have been underestimated. Because no day 14 peak-response samples were available, the repertoires could be characterized only after the peak T cell response. Spike-specific TCR breadth and depth rose significantly after two AZD1222 doses compared with day 0 and with MenACWY recipients. The vaccine-associated CD4 TCRs covered the entire spike protein, and the dominant responses fell in regions 160-218 and 743-854. The 56-69-year group was small, and its depth increase did not reach significance, likely because of low power. Epitopes outside the regions mutated in the B.1.351 and B.1.1.7 variants were reportedly recognized by nearly half of the unique spike-specific TCRs. Only five to seven AZD1222 recipients were SARS-CoV-2 seropositive at baseline, limiting conclusions about previously exposed vaccinees.

The CDR3 regions of human TCRbeta chains were analyzed by immunosequencing. Processing in the source paper ran as follows. Repertoire TCRs were matched against a reference library of SARS-CoV-2-specific TCRs generated with the MIRA antigen-specificity platform. Breadth was defined as the fraction of unique TCRs that were SARS-CoV-2-associated. Depth was defined as the fraction of total T cells that were SARS-CoV-2-associated. Using the MIRA data, each spike-specific TCR was assigned both to the spike region to which the TCR was reactive and to a CD4 or CD8 class. Log10-transformed breadth and depth values were compared by one-way ANOVA with Sidak's multiple comparisons tests. What TCRdb holds here is the immuneACCESS table cut down to in-frame rearrangements. Part of the clones is not present; checked against another copy, under half of the missing clones reflect an unresolved V gene, and the others are unexplained. Clone size and the V and J calls come from that table; the DNA yielded D and trimming. This sample gives 130,000 or so clones in total; approximately 93% of them show up just once. 3.1% of the sample belongs to the ten largest clones.

The chain is encoded by TRBV7-6 joined to TRBJ2-7, with the D gene too uncertain to name. The sequence was obtained from an adult in good health. The source was peripheral blood, collected on day 0 of AZD1222 vaccination. Read as DNA, the sequence is TGTGCCAGCAGCTTAGCGCGGAACGGCGGATACGAGCAGTACTTC. It encodes CASSLARNGGYEQYF.